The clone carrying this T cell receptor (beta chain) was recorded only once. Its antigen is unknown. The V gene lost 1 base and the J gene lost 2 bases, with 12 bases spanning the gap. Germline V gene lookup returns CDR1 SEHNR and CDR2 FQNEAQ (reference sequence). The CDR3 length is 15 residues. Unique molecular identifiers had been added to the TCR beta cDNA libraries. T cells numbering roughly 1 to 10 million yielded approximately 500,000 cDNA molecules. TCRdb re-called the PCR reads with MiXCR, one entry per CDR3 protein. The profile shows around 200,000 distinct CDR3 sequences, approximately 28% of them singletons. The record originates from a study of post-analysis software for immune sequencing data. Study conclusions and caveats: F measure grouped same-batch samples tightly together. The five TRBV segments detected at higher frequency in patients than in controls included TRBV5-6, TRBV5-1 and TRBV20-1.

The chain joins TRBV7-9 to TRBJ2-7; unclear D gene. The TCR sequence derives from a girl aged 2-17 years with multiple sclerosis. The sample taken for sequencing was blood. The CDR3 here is CASSLGADGAYEQYF. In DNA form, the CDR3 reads TGTGCCAGCAGCTTAGGGGCAGACGGAGCCTACGAGCAGTACTTC.